This T cell receptor (beta chain) came from a study of neoadjuvant anti-PD-1 for oral cavity cancer. Study-wide context: Patients mostly received three to four biweekly nivolumab doses at 3 mg/kg before surgery. Around day 43, patients without progression received a fourth nivolumab dose before surgery.

Time point specified: after neoadjuvant nivolumab, at surgical resection. Analysis of PBMCs was direct, with no culture step. Germline assignment: CDR1 SGHAT and CDR2 FQNNGV. Trimming removed 6 bases from V and 1 base from J; junction bases left unmatched: 10. The CDR3 is made up of 18 amino acids. Data came from immunoSEQ multiplex PCR; TCRdb stores just in-frame clones and leaves some out. The sample lists some 14,000 clones; 67% were seen once. The input for sequencing was PBMCs, taken after nivolumab (anti-PD-1) treatment. The clonotype was recovered from a person aged 35-79 years with oral cavity squamous cell carcinoma. This chain links TRBV11-2 with TRBJ2-6; 9 bases are shared with TRBD1. The CDR3 region is CASRRPGQGISGANVLTF. The CDR3 nucleotides read TGTGCCAGCAGGCGTCCGGGACAGGGTATTTCTGGGGCCAACGTCCTGACTTTC.